This record concerns one T cell receptor beta chain sequence. The antigen is undetermined. Other DNA sequences in the same sample also yield this CDR3. The V gene's germline CDR1 is SQVTM and CDR2 ANQGSEA. V lost 6 bases and J lost 0, with 10 bases in between. The CDR3 consists of 13 residues. Each of the donors was a healthy adult who was HIV-negative and had not had a recent acute infection or vaccination. Authors' processing steps: Filtering differed because ImmunoSEQ produced junction-only sequences that carried no quality scores. Generated by immunoSEQ multiplex PCR, the TCRdb table keeps only in-frame clones and is missing some. V and J calls and clone size follow that table, whereas D and trimming were derived from the DNA. The top ten clones hold 0.3% to 0.45% of a sample with fewer than 3 million clones, 85% to 95% of them seen once. These data come from a study of shared clonotypes between healthy human individuals. Study information: Donor ages ranged 18 to 49 years: a couple of women, three men. Study-level points and caveats: The authors expected sequencing depth to affect clonotype sharing among donors.

The chain carries TRBV29-1 and TRBJ2-3, with unresolved D. This receptor was obtained from a man aged 18-30 years in good health. Some clones in this sample may be carry-over from other donors' samples. The specimen sequenced was naive CD4+ T cells from PBMCs. Subset here: CD45RA+ positively selected. Here the CDR3 DNA reads TGCAGCGTCCGTGGGCTGAGCACAGATACGCAGTATTTT. As protein: CSVRGLSTDTQYF.